These 5 T cell receptor beta chains share one sample of origin, sequenced in a study of blood T cells in healthy people across ages (dated by TCRdb to about 2015). Libraries were built with 5' RACE. The listed sequencing device is Illumina HiSeq 2500. The second PCR ran for roughly 6 to 11 cycles and used a J-beta primer mix along with a sample-barcoded 5' primer. The public reads were quality trimmed at Q25 with fastp and then assembled into clones with MiXCR by TCRdb, keeping productive beta chains. Each CDR3 protein gets just one entry, which takes the most common genes and DNA from the rows behind it. The sample table shows over 1,500,000 distinct CDR3 sequences, and just under 50% are seen once. The ten top clones hold roughly 2.1% of the sample. The sequenced material came from blood. Receptors were obtained from a woman aged 35 to 49 in good health.

This rearrangement joins TRBV27 to TRBJ1-2; 7 bases are shared with TRBD1. CDR1 and CDR2 from the germline V gene are MNHEY and SMNVEV (reference sequence). CDR3 size: 15 residues. V shed 6 bases and J 2 bases; nucleotides not matched to a gene: 9. The CDR3, as DNA: TGTGCCAGCAGCGATTTACAGGGGTGGAACTATGGCTACACCTTC. Residues: CASSDLQGWNYGYTF.

The rearrangement joins TRBV7-9 to TRBJ1-5, with D perhaps TRBD1 (6 bases). CDR3 length equals 14 residues. The V gene lost 3 bases and the J gene lost 6 bases, with 12 bases spanning the gap. Germline V CDR1 and CDR2: SEHNR, FQNEAQ (reference sequence). The DNA of the CDR3 is TGTGCCAGCAGCTTCTCGGGGGGCACTCAGCCCCAGCATTTT. It codes for CASSFSGGTQPQHF.

The V call is TRBV7-9, the J call TRBJ1-2; D may be TRBD1 (5 bases). Germline V gene data show CDR1 as SEHNR and CDR2 as FQNEAQ (reference sequence). V was clipped by 2 bases and J by 5 bases, with 15 bases between them. This CDR3 is built from 15 residues. The CDR3 region is CASSLRLTEEYGYTF. DNA for the CDR3: TGTGCCAGCAGCTTAAGGCTGACAGAGGAGTATGGCTACACCTTC.

The rearrangement uses TRBV6-6 and TRBJ2-7; D unresolved. This CDR3 comprises 15 residues. Germline CDR1 is MNHNY and CDR2 is SVGAGI (reference sequence). V was clipped by 6 bases and J by 2 bases, with 17 bases between them. This CDR3 reads CASSNRVDGAYEQYF. DNA of the CDR3: TGTGCCAGCAGCAACCGCGTGGATGGGGCCTACGAGCAGTACTTC.

The V call is TRBV5-1, the J call TRBJ2-3; 9 bases map to TRBD1. CDR1 SGHRS and CDR2 YFSETQ come from the germline V gene. This CDR3 has 17 amino acids. Germline trimming cut 0 bases from V and 2 bases from J; bases unmatched to any gene: 7. CDR3: CASSLDGTGPVTDTQYF. As DNA, the CDR3 is TGCGCCAGCAGCTTGGACGGGACAGGGCCCGTCACAGATACGCAGTATTTT.